This record concerns one TCR beta chain sequence. The antigen remains unidentified. Both 60 Vbeta primers and 13 Jbeta primers went into the PCR. TCRdb's table, derived via immunoSEQ multiplex PCR, lists solely in-frame clones and lacks some. The profile shows under 150,000 clones, roughly 80% of them singletons. Germline V gives CDR1 SGHTA, CDR2 FQGNSA. This CDR3 is built from 15 residues. The V end lost 2 bases, the J end lost 0 bases, and 11 bases lay between the germline ends. This entry comes from a study of cytomegalovirus exposure and HLA in healthy donors. Study-wide points: Earlier findings revealed that most TCR beta V segments proved productive either about 87% or about 30% of the time. Later, an analysis found that common viral pathogens appeared to be linked with several of the most significant clusters.

The gene calls are TRBV7-2 and TRBJ2-7, with unresolved D. This clonotype was obtained from a girl aged 2-10 years in good health and CMV-seronegative. The sample was PBMCs. DNA for the CDR3: TGTGCCAGCAGCTTAACCCCGGGTACCTCCTACGAGCAGTACTTC. Amino acid sequence: CASSLTPGTSYEQYF.